One sample yielded the 19 T cell receptor beta chains listed below, sequenced in a study of CD8 T cells in ankylosing spondylitis. These receptors lack a known antigen. TCRdb passed the 5' RACE reads through MiXCR, listing each CDR3 protein once. Among roughly 670,000 distinct CDR3 sequences, 19% were seen once, and the ten largest hold 15% to 20%. Study results and caveats: For ankylosing spondylitis blood, a TCR beta motif of about eight highly homologous variants appeared characteristic.

The sequenced sample was blood, either unsorted or a sorted T cell fraction (not recorded which). These receptors were obtained from a male donor with ankylosing spondylitis.

The rearrangement links TRBV2 to TRBJ2-3; 9 nucleotides match TRBD2. The germline V gene has CDR1 SNHLY and CDR2 FYNNEI. CDR3 size: 15 residues. V lost 6 bases to trimming and J lost 5 bases; unmatched junction nucleotides: 9. The chain's CDR3 is CASRISGGPGDTQYF. CDR3 DNA sequence: TGTGCCAGCAGGATTAGCGGGGGACCAGGAGATACGCAGTATTTT.

This clonotype was seen a few times. The chain has TRBV4-1 and TRBJ2-7; TRBD2 matches 7 bases. This CDR3 contains 16 residues. V shed 0 bases, J shed 7 bases, and the junction held 12 bases outside the gene matches. Germline V lookup: CDR1 MGHRA, CDR2 YSYEKL. In nucleotides, the CDR3 is TGCGCCAGCAGCCAAGATAGTACTAGCGCCCTGTGGGAGCAGTACTTC. Encoded protein: CASSQDSTSALWEQYF.

This clonotype came up a few times. CDR3 nucleotide sequence: TGTGCCAGCAGCCCCCAACAGGGGAAGCCTGGAAACACCATATATTTT. It is translated as CASSPQQGKPGNTIYF. The rearrangement links TRBV9 to TRBJ1-3; TRBD1 matches at 7 bases. V was clipped by 4 bases and J by 2 bases; unmatched bases: 9. The CDR3 has 16 residues. The germline gives CDR1 SGDLS, CDR2 YYNGEE.

This clonotype was found a few times. The V call is TRBV10-3, the J call TRBJ2-7; TRBD2 agrees at 14 bases. CDR1 and CDR2 (germline): ENHRY, SYGVKD. The ends lost 6 bases at V and 5 bases at J; junction bases unmatched: 12. The CDR3 consists of 17 residues. The CDR3 reads CAISDLGLAGGLDEQYF. The CDR3 region has the DNA TGTGCCATCAGCGACCTAGGACTAGCGGGGGGCCTTGACGAGCAGTACTTC.

This chain links TRBV6-1 with TRBJ1-6, with D possibly TRBD1 on 6 matching bases. The CDR3 spans 15 residues. Germline CDR1 is MNHNS and CDR2 is SASEGT. V lost 7 bases and J lost 11, with 21 bases in between. Here the CDR3 reads CASTTRSGVETPLHF. CDR3 bases: TGTGCCAGCACCACTAGGTCAGGGGTTGAGACACCCCTCCACTTT.

The table lists this clonotype with a few counts. CDR3 sequence: CASSPDRAASNGYTF. The CDR3 region has the DNA TGCGCCAGCAGCCCGGACAGAGCAGCTTCTAATGGCTACACCTTC. The chain has TRBV5-1 and TRBJ1-2, with D tentatively TRBD1 (6 bases). Germline V gives CDR1 SGHRS, CDR2 YFSETQ. This CDR3 contains 15 residues. Trimming left V 4 bases short and J 6 bases short, with 19 bases between.

The chain carries TRBV30 and TRBJ2-3; 9 bases are a match to TRBD2. From germline, CDR1 is GTSNPN and CDR2 SVGIG (reference sequence). Trimming at V came to 2 bases and at J to 0 bases, leaving 9 bases not matched to a gene. The CDR3 spans 17 residues. In nucleotides, the CDR3 is TGTGCCTGGAGTATCGGCGGGGGGGCCTGGAGCACAGATACGCAGTATTTT. Its protein product is CAWSIGGGAWSTDTQYF. Variable domain in full (rest from reference TRBV30 and TRBJ2-3): SQTIHQWPATLVQPVGSPLSLECTVEGTSNPNLYWYRQAAGRGLQLLFYSVGIGQISSEVPQNLSASRPQDRQFILSSKKLLLSDSGFYLCAWSIGGGAWSTDTQYFGPGTRLTVL.

This chain links TRBV12-3 or TRBV12-4 with TRBJ2-2; weak D call: TRBD2 (6 bases). Trimming took off 3 bases at V and 12 bases at J, with 14 bases between the two ends. The length of the CDR3 is 13 residues. CDR3 sequence: CASSLGLVSQLFF. The CDR3 region has the DNA TGTGCCAGCAGTTTGGGACTCGTTTCCCAGCTGTTTTTT.

This clonotype was counted only a few times. The chain links TRBV5-1 to TRBJ1-1, with TRBD1 matching 10 bases. Germline lookup yields CDR1 SGHRS and CDR2 YFSETQ. This CDR3 has 16 residues. V gave up 2 bases and J gave up 3 bases; unmatched junction bases: 7. CDR3 protein: CASSFLTGGLDTEAFF. The CDR3 nucleotides read TGCGCCAGCAGCTTCCTGACAGGGGGCCTGGACACTGAAGCTTTCTTT.

This clonotype came up a few times. The chain uses TRBV12-3 or TRBV12-4 and TRBJ2-1, with 7 bases lining up with TRBD1. This CDR3 spans 14 amino acids. The V segment lost 2 bases and the J segment 6 bases; nucleotides outside the gene matches: 4. The CDR3 nucleotides are TGTGCCAGCAGTTTACAGCAGGGGGTCAATGAGCAGTTCTTC. Protein product: CASSLQQGVNEQFF.

This clonotype came up a few times. The chain is built from TRBV30 and TRBJ1-5; maybe TRBD1 (5 bases). The CDR3 spans 13 residues. Per the germline V gene, CDR1 is GTSNPN and CDR2 is SVGIG (reference sequence). V was cut by 2 bases and J by 6 bases, with 11 bases left in between. The DNA of the CDR3 is TGTGCCTGGAGTCCGCAGGGAAGTCAGCCCCAGCATTTT. Amino acid sequence: CAWSPQGSQPQHF.

This rearrangement joins TRBV20-1 to TRBJ1-2; D possibly corresponds to TRBD1 (6 bases). Germline CDR1 reads DFQATT; CDR2 reads SNEGSKA (reference sequence). V shed 5 bases and J shed 3 bases, with 16 bases lying between them. CDR3 length: 14 residues. The CDR3 nucleotides read TGCAGTGCTTCATTAGGGGGGTCGGACTATGGCTACACCTTC. This encodes CSASLGGSDYGYTF.

The chain recombines TRBV29-1 with TRBJ2-2; D not certain. Germline V gene lookup returns CDR1 SQVTM and CDR2 ANQGSEA. CDR3 length equals 13 residues. Trimming shortened V by 5 bases and J by 4 bases, and 11 bases separated the two germline ends. CDR3 residues: CSVSTQSTGELFF. The CDR3, as DNA: TGCAGCGTTTCGACCCAAAGCACCGGGGAGCTGTTTTTT.

This clonotype was counted only a few times. The V call is TRBV7-9, the J call TRBJ1-1, with D possibly TRBD1 on 5 matching bases. The CDR3 covers 15 residues. Germline CDR1 reads SEHNR; CDR2 reads FQNEAQ (reference sequence). Deletions cut 8 bases from V and 0 bases from J, with 16 bases between. The CDR3 spells CASLGGDFMNTEAFF. As DNA, the CDR3 is TGTGCCAGCCTCGGAGGGGATTTTATGAACACTGAAGCTTTCTTT.

This clonotype turned up a few times. J is TRBJ2-1 and V is TRBV20-1; D possibly corresponds to TRBD1 (5 bases). The CDR3 covers 15 residues. Trimming cost V 0 bases and J 0 bases, with 9 bases left between them. Germline-derived CDR1 and CDR2 are DFQATT and SNEGSKA (reference sequence). The CDR3 DNA sequence: TGCAGTGCTAGAGAAGGGGCAAACTCCTACAATGAGCAGTTCTTC. This codes for CSAREGANSYNEQFF.

This chain connects TRBV7-9 to TRBJ1-1, with D maybe TRBD1 (5 bases). CDR3 length: 11 residues. Germline V CDR1 and CDR2: SEHNR, FQNEAQ (reference sequence). V lost 6 bases, J lost 8 bases, and 10 bases lay in between. The CDR3 here is CASSWDLEAFF. Here the CDR3 DNA reads TGTGCCAGCAGTTGGGACCTAGAAGCTTTCTTT.

This clonotype occurred once. The gene calls are TRBV11-2 and TRBJ1-1, with 9 bases aligning to TRBD1. This CDR3 has 15 residues. Germline values: CDR1 SGHAT, CDR2 FQNNGV. The junction had 6 bases not matched to a gene; V was cut back by 5 bases and J by 2 bases. The CDR3 spells CASSQGDRDNTEAFF. The DNA of the CDR3 is TGTGCCAGCAGCCAAGGGGACAGGGATAACACTGAAGCTTTCTTT.

The chain is built from TRBV7-2 and TRBJ2-7, with D uncertain. Germline assignment: CDR1 SGHTA and CDR2 FQGNSA. The V gene lost 5 bases and the J gene lost 7 bases, with 18 bases spanning the gap. The CDR3 runs 14 residues. The CDR3 sequence: CASSHGPGLGEQYF. The CDR3 DNA reads TGTGCCAGCAGCCACGGACCTGGGCTAGGGGAGCAGTACTTC.

This clonotype has only a few counts. The CDR3 coding sequence is TGTGCCTGGGGGGGGACCGAGCAGTTCTTC. This encodes CAWGGTEQFF. This chain links TRBV30 with TRBJ2-1; weak D call: TRBD2 (6 bases). CDR1 and CDR2 (germline): GTSNPN, SVGIG (reference sequence). V lost 5 bases, J lost 10 bases, and 9 bases lay in between. CDR3 length: 10 amino acids.